These 16 T cell receptor beta chains were sequenced from one sample in a study of cytomegalovirus exposure and HLA in healthy donors. The table came from immunoSEQ multiplex PCR; TCRdb's copy has only in-frame clones and leaves some out. The repertoire consists of some 210,000 clones, with around 87% occurring once and the leading ten covering 1.5% to 2%. What was sequenced was PBMCs. The receptors shown here come from a woman aged 18 to 35 in good health and CMV-seropositive.

J is TRBJ2-1 and V is TRBV30, with TRBD1 identical over 7 bases. The CDR3 totals 16 residues. V lost 0 bases and J lost 1; bases outside the gene matches: 6. The germline V gene has CDR1 GTSNPN and CDR2 SVGIG (reference sequence). CDR3 region: CAWSVIQGKSYNEQFF. The CDR3 region has the DNA TGTGCCTGGAGTGTAATACAGGGGAAATCCTACAATGAGCAGTTCTTC.

The chain joins TRBV6-4 to TRBJ1-2; TRBD1 agrees at 9 bases. The CDR3 contains 16 residues. With V trimmed by 6 bases and J by 6 bases, 14 bases remained unmatched. Germline CDR1 MRHNA, CDR2 SNTAGT. This CDR3 reads CASSATTTGTGNGYTF. The CDR3 DNA reads as TGTGCCAGCAGCGCCACCACCACCGGGACAGGGAATGGCTACACCTTC.

This chain joins TRBV15 and TRBJ2-7; D gene uncertain. CDR3 length: 14 residues. From germline, CDR1 is LNHNV and CDR2 YYDKDF (reference sequence). Trimming left V 1 base short and J 6 bases short, with 13 bases between. CDR3 sequence: CATSRGRQLCEQYF. The CDR3 DNA is TGTGCCACCAGCAGAGGTAGACAACTTTGCGAGCAGTACTTC.

The V call is TRBV9, the J call TRBJ2-1; 9 positions match TRBD2. The CDR3 spans 18 residues. V was pared by 3 bases and J by 0 bases, with 10 bases of the junction left unmatched. Germline loops: CDR1 SGDLS, CDR2 YYNGEE. The CDR3 here is CASSESIAGERSYNEQFF. The CDR3, as DNA: TGTGCCAGCAGCGAGTCCATAGCGGGAGAGCGCTCCTACAATGAGCAGTTCTTC.

The rearrangement links TRBV27 to TRBJ1-5; D unresolved. The CDR3 is 15 residues long. Trimming removed 2 bases at V and 0 bases at J, with 8 bases between. Germline CDR1 MNHEY, CDR2 SMNVEV (reference sequence). Here the CDR3 reads CASSLRGYSNQPQHF. In nucleotides, the CDR3 is TGTGCCAGCAGTTTACGGGGATATAGCAATCAGCCCCAGCATTTT.

The rearrangement joins TRBV11-2 to TRBJ2-2; TRBD2 matches 8 bases. Germline CDR1 SGHAT, CDR2 FQNNGV. The CDR3 is made up of 16 amino acids. Germline trimming cut 8 bases from V and 3 bases from J; bases unmatched to any gene: 11. The DNA for the CDR3 is TGTGCCAGCTTGCTTGGAGCGGGGGACTACACCGGGGAGCTGTTTTTT. Its translation is CASLLGAGDYTGELFF.

This chain uses TRBV13 with TRBJ1-5; D unclear. The CDR3 runs 13 residues. Germline-derived CDR1 and CDR2 are PRHDT and FYEKMQ (reference sequence). Trimming shortened V by 3 bases and J by 4 bases, and 7 bases separated the two germline ends. The CDR3 region has the DNA TGTGCCAGCAGCTTTGGGAGAAATCAGCCCCAGCATTTT. Translating it yields CASSFGRNQPQHF.

V is TRBV6-8 and J is TRBJ2-5; the match to TRBD1 covers 8 bases. Losses at the gene ends were 2 bases for V and 5 bases for J; bases not matched to a gene: 7. CDR3 length: 15 amino acids. Germline CDR1 is MNHGY and CDR2 is SAAAGT. The CDR3 spells CASSYPTGVLETQYF. The CDR3, as DNA: TGTGCCAGCAGTTACCCGACAGGGGTGTTGGAGACCCAGTACTTC.

This clone appeared a single time. The V call is TRBV7-6, the J call TRBJ2-1; possibly TRBD1 for D (5 bases). Germline assignment: CDR1 SGHVS and CDR2 FNYEAQ. The length of the CDR3 is 12 residues. V was cut by 5 bases and J by 6 bases, with 8 bases left in between. In nucleotides, the CDR3 is TGTGCCAGCAGCGCAAGGGGCAATGAGCAGTTCTTC. Translated: CASSARGNEQFF. The whole variable domain, filled in from reference TRBV7-6 and TRBJ2-1, reads GAGVSQSPRYKVTKRGQDVALRCDPISGHVSLYWYRQALGQGPEFLTYFNYEAQQDKSGLPNDRFSAERPEGSISTLTIQRTEQRDSAMYRCASSARGNEQFFGPGTRLTVL.

This rearrangement joins TRBV2 to TRBJ1-4; 9 bases agree with TRBD1. This CDR3 contains 17 residues. V lost 8 bases, J lost 1 base, and 11 bases stayed unmatched. Germline loops: CDR1 SNHLY, CDR2 FYNNEI. CDR3 nucleotides: TGTGCCAGCTCTCAATTTGGACAGGGGAGAACTAATGAAAAACTGTTTTTT. Its translation is CASSQFGQGRTNEKLFF.

The chain joins TRBV18 to TRBJ2-7; D perhaps matches TRBD2 (5 bases). This CDR3 has 14 residues. Trimming removed 3 bases from V and 4 bases from J, with 13 bases in between. Germline CDR1 is KGHSH and CDR2 is LQKENI. CDR3: CASSPRTPGYEQYF. The CDR3 DNA follows: TGTGCCAGCTCACCCCGGACTCCCGGTTACGAGCAGTACTTC.

The chain employs TRBV28 and TRBJ1-5; TRBD1 might be the D (5 bases). V shed 6 bases and J shed 1 base, with 13 bases lying between them. The CDR3 is 15 amino acids. The germline CDR1 and CDR2 sequences are MDHEN and SYDVKM. CDR3 protein: CASSQLGGSNQPQHF. The CDR3 nucleotides read TGTGCCAGCAGCCAACTGGGGGGGAGCAATCAGCCCCAGCATTTT.

This rearrangement joins TRBV11-2 to TRBJ1-5; 7 bases match TRBD1. Germline CDR1 reads SGHAT; CDR2 reads FQNNGV. V was clipped by 1 base and J by 3 bases; unmatched bases: 6. The CDR3 is 16 amino acids. CDR3 sequence: CASSLGRQGINQPQHF. The CDR3 nucleotides read TGTGCCAGCAGCTTAGGCCGACAGGGCATCAATCAGCCCCAGCATTTT.

CDR3 in DNA: TGTGCCAGCAGTGAAGTCCGGGGACAGGGACGCAGCACTGAAGCTTTCTTT. Translating it yields CASSEVRGQGRSTEAFF. The J gene is TRBJ1-1, the V gene TRBV2, with 9 bases lining up with TRBD1. The CDR3 consists of 17 residues. Trimming cost V 1 base and J 4 bases; bases outside gene matches: 10. The V gene's germline CDR1 is SNHLY and CDR2 FYNNEI.

The rearrangement links TRBV29-1 to TRBJ2-2, with no clear D. The V end lost 3 bases, the J end lost 2 bases, and 7 bases lay between the germline ends. The V gene's germline CDR1 is SQVTM and CDR2 ANQGSEA. The CDR3 is 13 residues long. Here the CDR3 DNA reads TGCAGCGTTGACAGATCCAACACCGGGGAGCTGTTTTTT. This sequence encodes CSVDRSNTGELFF.

The chain carries TRBV9 and TRBJ1-4; 11 bases align to TRBD1. Looked up from germline, CDR1 is SGDLS and CDR2 is YYNGEE. The CDR3 spans 15 residues. Unmatched junction bases numbered 3, after V lost 1 base and J lost 7 bases. CDR3 coding DNA: TGTGCCAGCAGCGTAACCGGGACAGGGGGTGAAAAACTGTTTTTT. This translates into CASSVTGTGGEKLFF.